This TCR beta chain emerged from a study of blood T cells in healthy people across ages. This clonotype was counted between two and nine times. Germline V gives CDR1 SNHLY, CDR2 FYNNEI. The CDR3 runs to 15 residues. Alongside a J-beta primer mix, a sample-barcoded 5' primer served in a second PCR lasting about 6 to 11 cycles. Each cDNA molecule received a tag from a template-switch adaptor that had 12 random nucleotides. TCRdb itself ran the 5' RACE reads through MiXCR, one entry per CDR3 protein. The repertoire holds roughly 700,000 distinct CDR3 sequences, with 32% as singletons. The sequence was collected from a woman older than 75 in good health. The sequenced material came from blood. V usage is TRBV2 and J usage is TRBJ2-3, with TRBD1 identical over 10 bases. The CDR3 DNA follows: TGTGCTGCCCCCCTGGACGGACAGGGGGTAAATACGCAGTATTTT. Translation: CAAPLDGQGVNTQYF.